One and the same sample provided the 17 T cell receptor beta chains below, sequenced in a study of regulatory dendritic cells for organ transplantation. Their specific antigens are unknown. The repertoire was sequenced with immunoSEQ multiplex PCR; TCRdb's copy has only in-frame clones and lacks some. The sample includes nearly 5,500 clones, 60% to 75% of them seen just once. Allogeneic regulatory or mature dendritic cells were co-cultured for four to six days with CFSE-labeled sorted T cells at 1:10. The sample taken for sequencing was memory CD8+ T cells from blood cultured with regulatory dendritic cells. Documented subset: CD45RO+ memory T cells. All receptors derive from a human donor in good health.

This chain connects TRBV6-5 to TRBJ2-1; 8 nucleotides align to TRBD2. CDR3 length equals 15 residues. J lost 9 bases, V lost 2 bases, and 9 bases had no gene match. The germline V gene has CDR1 MNHEY and CDR2 SVGAGI. The CDR3 DNA follows: TGTGCCAGCAGTTACGAAGCTAGCGGGTGGACTGAGCAGTTCTTC. It encodes CASSYEASGWTEQFF.

The chain has TRBV6-4 and TRBJ2-2; TRBD2 aligns across 9 bases. This CDR3 contains 15 residues. Unmatched junction bases numbered 4, after V lost 4 bases and J lost 4 bases. The germline gives CDR1 MRHNA, CDR2 SNTAGT. The CDR3 loop reads CASSGTSDGTGELFF. In nucleotides, the CDR3 is TGTGCCAGCAGTGGGACTAGCGATGGCACCGGGGAGCTGTTTTTT.

The rearrangement links TRBV15 to TRBJ2-7; the D is unclear. V was clipped by 1 base and J by 6 bases, with 7 bases between them. CDR1 and CDR2 from the germline V gene are LNHNV and YYDKDF (reference sequence). There are 12 residues in the CDR3. The CDR3 sequence is CATSRGALEQYF. DNA of the CDR3: TGTGCCACCAGCAGAGGTGCACTCGAGCAGTACTTC.

The chain uses TRBV7-2 and TRBJ2-5; 7 bases match TRBD2. Trimming cost V 0 bases and J 2 bases; bases outside gene matches: 6. The CDR3 loop spans 16 amino acids. Germline CDR1 and CDR2: SGHTA and FQGNSA. The DNA of the CDR3 is TGTGCCAGCAGCTTAGCTGCAGGGAGGGGTCAAGAGACCCAGTACTTC. Amino acids: CASSLAAGRGQETQYF.

The V call is TRBV5-5, the J call TRBJ1-4, with 9 bases aligning to TRBD1. With 3 bases clipped from V and 2 bases from J, the junction kept 5 bases outside the gene matches. Germline-derived CDR1 and CDR2 are SGHKS and YYEKEE (reference sequence). This CDR3 contains 16 residues. This CDR3 reads CASSWDRVRTNEKLFF. Here the CDR3 DNA reads TGTGCCAGCAGCTGGGACAGGGTACGGACTAATGAAAAACTGTTTTTT.

This sequence joins TRBV6-1 and TRBJ1-3; D ambiguous. Per the germline V gene, CDR1 is MNHNS and CDR2 is SASEGT. The CDR3 has 15 amino acids. With 2 bases removed from V and 0 bases from J, the gap between germline ends came to 8 bases. Here the CDR3 reads CASSERVASGNTIYF. The CDR3 DNA reads TGTGCCAGCAGTGAAAGGGTGGCCTCTGGAAACACCATATATTTT.

The rearrangement links TRBV9 to TRBJ2-7; D might be TRBD2 (5 bases). The length of the CDR3 is 14 residues. In germline, CDR1 is SGDLS, CDR2 YYNGEE. Between the trimmed V and J ends, which lost 8 bases and 2 bases, there was a span of 17 bases. CDR3 coding DNA: TGTGCCAGTGGGAAAGACGACTACCCCTACGAGCAGTACTTC. Its protein product is CASGKDDYPYEQYF.

This clone showed up just once. V is TRBV28 and J is TRBJ2-1; possibly TRBD2 for D (6 bases). Germline V gene data show CDR1 as MDHEN and CDR2 as SYDVKM. Trimming took off 4 bases at V and 1 base at J, with 17 bases between the two ends. The CDR3 has 17 amino acids. The CDR3 here is CASSSPNAGRSYNEQFF. CDR3 DNA sequence: TGTGCCAGCAGTTCCCCCAATGCGGGGCGGTCCTACAATGAGCAGTTCTTC.

The chain links TRBV6-5 to TRBJ2-3, with D uncertain. Trimming left V 0 bases short and J 0 bases short, with 1 base between. This CDR3 spans 13 amino acids. The germline gives CDR1 MNHEY, CDR2 SVGAGI. The CDR3 loop reads CASSYSSTDTQYF. For the CDR3, the DNA is TGTGCCAGCAGTTACTCTAGCACAGATACGCAGTATTTT.

The CDR3 is CSVVSETQYF. The CDR3 nucleotides are TGCAGCGTTGTTTCAGAGACCCAGTACTTC. The rearrangement links TRBV29-1 to TRBJ2-5; D is uncertain. The CDR3 contains 10 residues. Germline V gene data show CDR1 as SQVTM and CDR2 as ANQGSEA. Trimming took off 4 bases at V and 4 bases at J, with 4 bases between the two ends.

With respect to this clone: Its ends do not fully match the called genes, so a read error is possible. The chain links TRBV7-9 to TRBJ1-2; possible D gene TRBD1, 5 bases. CDR1 and CDR2 from the germline V gene are SEHNR and FQNEAQ (reference sequence). The CDR3 extends over 16 amino acids. DNA for the CDR3: TGTGCCAGCAGCTTAGCCTCTGGTGGTCCGGGGACCGGGGTATCCTTC. Protein product: CASSLASGGPGTGVSF. Full variable domain (outside the CDR3, taken from reference TRBV7-9 and TRBJ1-2): DTGVSQNPRHKITKRGQNVTFRCDPISEHNRLYWYRQTLGQGPEFLTYFQNEAQLEKSRLLSDRFSAERPKGSFSTLEIQRTEQGDSAMYLCASSLASGGPGTGVSFGSGTRLTVV.

The chain recombines TRBV28 with TRBJ2-7; 11 bases line up with TRBD1. This CDR3 region has 18 residues. Germline V lookup: CDR1 MDHEN, CDR2 SYDVKM. Trimming cost V 3 bases and J 4 bases; bases outside gene matches: 14. The CDR3 bases are TGTGCCAGCAGTTTTTCCCCGACCGGGACAGGGGGGTTGTACGAGCAGTACTTC. Protein sequence: CASSFSPTGTGGLYEQYF.

This clone came up a few times. This chain links TRBV4-3 with TRBJ2-7; no firm D call. V was cut by 0 bases and J by 5 bases, with 14 bases left in between. Germline V lookup: CDR1 LGHNA, CDR2 YSLEER. This CDR3 spans 15 amino acids. CDR3 sequence reads: CASSQDSPNLNEQYF. The CDR3 DNA reads as TGCGCCAGCAGCCAAGACAGCCCGAACCTCAACGAGCAGTACTTC.

The chain combines TRBV6-5 with TRBJ1-5, with D hard to call. Trimming left V 7 bases short and J 0 bases short, with 13 bases between. Per the germline V gene, CDR1 is MNHEY and CDR2 is SVGAGI. The CDR3 loop spans 15 amino acids. The CDR3 DNA reads TGTGCCAGCACCCGGACGGCCGATAGCAATCAGCCCCAGCATTTT. This translates into CASTRTADSNQPQHF.

This clone is judged medium-sized. The chain has TRBV6-6 and TRBJ1-1; TRBD1 matches 7 bases. This CDR3 has 12 residues. CDR1 and CDR2 (germline): MNHNY, SVGAGI (reference sequence). V dropped 8 bases and J dropped 3; count of bases not matched to a gene: 3. DNA for the CDR3: TGTGCCAGCGCACAGGGGTACACTGAAGCTTTCTTT. The encoded protein is CASAQGYTEAFF.

The J gene is TRBJ2-2, the V gene TRBV10-3; maybe TRBD2 (5 bases). The germline V gene encodes CDR1 ENHRY and CDR2 SYGVKD. V was shortened by 10 bases and J by 4 bases, with 19 bases between the two germline ends. The CDR3 is 15 residues long. The CDR3 nucleotides read TGTGCCACCAAGAGAGGGCCCCTGGGCACCGGGGAGCTGTTTTTT. It translates to CATKRGPLGTGELFF.

The chain recombines TRBV6-1 with TRBJ1-4, with D possibly being TRBD1 (5 bases). The CDR3 length is 14 residues. Looked up from germline, CDR1 is MNHNS and CDR2 is SASEGT. The V and J ends lost 7 bases and 7 bases respectively, with 16 bases between them. CDR3 region: CASTRAHESEKLFF. The CDR3 DNA reads as TGTGCCAGCACCAGGGCCCATGAAAGTGAAAAACTGTTTTTT.